Below, 8 T cell receptor beta chains from the same sample are listed, as sequenced in a study of post-analysis software for immune sequencing data. Broader study findings: Roughly five TRBV segments, including TRBV5-6, TRBV5-1 and TRBV20-1, were more frequent in patients than controls.

These TCRs' antigens remain unknown. Presence of unique molecular identifiers characterized the TCR beta cDNA libraries. One entry per CDR3 protein results from TCRdb running MiXCR on the PCR reads. The sample lists more than 450,000 distinct CDR3 sequences, roughly 34% occurring once. Sequencing was done on a sample of blood. These receptors all come from a girl aged 2-17 years with multiple sclerosis.

For this clonotype: One end of the junction fails to match germline, which may point to a read error. This chain links TRBV6-6 with TRBJ2-3, with D possibly TRBD1 on 6 matching bases. This CDR3 region has 13 residues. Germline lookup yields CDR1 MNHNY and CDR2 SVGAGI (reference sequence). The CDR3 here is CTSTRQERNTQYF. In DNA form, the CDR3 reads TGTACCAGCACCCGACAGGAGCGGAATACGCAGTATTTT.

This clonotype was counted between two and nine times. This rearrangement joins TRBV20-1 to TRBJ2-3, with TRBD2 identical over 13 bases. There are 13 residues in the CDR3. V was clipped by 6 bases and J by 7 bases; unmatched bases: 4. CDR1 is DFQATT, CDR2 SNEGSKA, per germline (reference sequence). In DNA, the CDR3 is TGCAGTGCCCAGACTAGCGGGGGGAATACGCAGTATTTT. It translates to CSAQTSGGNTQYF.

The table lists this clonotype with a few counts. This rearrangement joins TRBV29-1 to TRBJ2-5, with D unclear. Germline V lookup: CDR1 SQVTM, CDR2 ANQGSEA. Trimming shortened V by 4 bases and J by 2 bases, and 11 bases separated the two germline ends. This CDR3 has 13 amino acids. As DNA, the CDR3 is TGCAGCGTTGGTTGGGGAACTCAAGAGACCCAGTACTTC. It translates to CSVGWGTQETQYF.

For the CDR3, the DNA is TGTGCCAGCCTATTGGCGACCGATAGCAATCAGCCCCAGCATTTT. Translated: CASLLATDSNQPQHF. The chain uses TRBV12-3 or TRBV12-4 and TRBJ1-5; D ambiguous. CDR3 length equals 15 residues. Between the trimmed V and J ends, which lost 8 bases and 0 bases, there was a span of 14 bases.

This clonotype showed up just a few times. This chain links TRBV3-1 with TRBJ2-5; TRBD1 matches at 7 bases. CDR1 and CDR2 from the germline V gene are LGHDT and YNNKEL (reference sequence). The CDR3 has 18 residues. V was clipped by 1 base and J by 0 bases; unmatched bases: 11. CDR3 bases: TGTGCCAGCAGCCAAGGCCAGGGGGTCATTAGGGACCAAGAGACCCAGTACTTC. Amino acids: CASSQGQGVIRDQETQYF.

This clonotype was observed once. The chain combines TRBV7-6 with TRBJ2-3; TRBD1 is a possible D gene (7 bases). The CDR3 has 14 amino acids. CDR1 is SGHVS, CDR2 FNYEAQ, per germline. V lost 5 bases, J lost 4 bases, and 13 bases lay in between. In nucleotides, the CDR3 is TGTGCCAGCAGCACCCCAGGGGGGTCAGATACGCAGTATTTT. Amino acids: CASSTPGGSDTQYF.

This clonotype occurred a few times. The genes are TRBV5-1 and TRBJ1-1; D call uncertain. Germline lookup yields CDR1 SGHRS and CDR2 YFSETQ. Trimming took 2 bases from V and 7 from J, leaving 15 bases between them. CDR3 length: 14 residues. CDR3 DNA sequence: TGCGCCAGCAGCTTCTCCAACCGGGAGTTTGAAGCTTTCTTT. Its protein is CASSFSNREFEAFF. Combining the CDR3 with reference TRBV5-1 and TRBJ1-1 gives the whole variable domain KAGVTQTPRYLIKTRGQQVTLSCSPISGHRSVSWYQQTPGQGLQFLFEYFSETQRNKGNFPGRFSGRQFSNSRSEMNVSTLELGDSALYLCASSFSNREFEAFFGQGTRLTVV.

With respect to this clonotype: A read error may be the cause here, since a much bigger clone is one base away. This chain uses TRBV7-2 with TRBJ2-3; 12 bases are shared with TRBD2. The CDR3 totals 16 residues. The V and J ends lost 5 bases and 6 bases, in that order; junction bases with no gene match: 9. The V gene's germline CDR1 is SGHTA and CDR2 FQGNSA. CDR3 in amino acids: CASSAGLAGLGDTQYF. The DNA of the CDR3 is TGTGCCAGCAGCGCAGGACTAGCGGGGTTAGGGGATACGCAGTATTTT.